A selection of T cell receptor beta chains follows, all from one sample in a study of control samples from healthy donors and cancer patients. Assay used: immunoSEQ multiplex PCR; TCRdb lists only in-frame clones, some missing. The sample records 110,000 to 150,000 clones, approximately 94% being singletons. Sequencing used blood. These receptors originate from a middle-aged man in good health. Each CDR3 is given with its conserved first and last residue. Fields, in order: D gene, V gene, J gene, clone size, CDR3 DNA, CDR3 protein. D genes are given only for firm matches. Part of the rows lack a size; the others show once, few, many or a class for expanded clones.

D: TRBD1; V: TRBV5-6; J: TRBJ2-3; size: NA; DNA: TGTGCCAGCAGTTCCCCTCCCGGGACAGGGTACACAGATACGCAGTATTTT; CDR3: CASSSPPGTGYTDTQYF
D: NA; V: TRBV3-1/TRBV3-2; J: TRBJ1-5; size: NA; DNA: TGTGCCAGCAGCCAGGGGGTGAATCAGCCCCAGCATTTT; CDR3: CASSQGVNQPQHF
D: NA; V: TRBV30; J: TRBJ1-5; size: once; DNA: TGTGCCTGGACTCCCTCCGGGGGGAGCAATCAGCCCCAGCATTTT; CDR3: CAWTPSGGSNQPQHF
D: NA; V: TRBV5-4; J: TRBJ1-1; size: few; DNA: TGTGCCAGCAGCTTGAAGGGGGGGGCGGCCACTGAAGCTTTCTTT; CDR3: CASSLKGGAATEAFF
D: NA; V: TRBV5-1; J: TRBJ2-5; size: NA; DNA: TGCGCCAGCAGCGGGGCGGTGCGGGAGACCCAGTACTTC; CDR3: CASSGAVRETQYF
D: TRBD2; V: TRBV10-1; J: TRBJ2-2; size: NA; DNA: TGCGCCAGCAGTGCCCGAAAGACTAGCGGGAGGGCGAACACCGGGGAGCTGTTTTTT; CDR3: CASSARKTSGRANTGELFF
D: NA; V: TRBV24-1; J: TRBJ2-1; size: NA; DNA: TGTGCCACCAGTGATTACGACAGGATCAGCTCCTACAATGAGCAGTTCTTC; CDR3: CATSDYDRISSYNEQFF
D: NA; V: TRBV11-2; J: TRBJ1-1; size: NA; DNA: TGTGCCAGCAGCTTCCTCATAGGGTCGGTAAACACTGAAGCTTTCTTT; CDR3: CASSFLIGSVNTEAFF
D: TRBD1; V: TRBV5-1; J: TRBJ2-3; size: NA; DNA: TGCGCCAGCAGCCTGGGACAGGACCTACTAACTAGCACAGATACGCAGTATTTT; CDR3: CASSLGQDLLTSTDTQYF
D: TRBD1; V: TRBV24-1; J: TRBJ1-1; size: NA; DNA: TGTGCCACCAGTGATTCGAGGGGGCGTAGCACTGAAGCTTTCTTT; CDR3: CATSDSRGRSTEAFF
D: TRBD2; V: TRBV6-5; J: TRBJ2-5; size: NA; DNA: TGTGCCAGCAGTTACGGACTAGCGGGGGATCAAGAGACCCAGTACTTC; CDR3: CASSYGLAGDQETQYF
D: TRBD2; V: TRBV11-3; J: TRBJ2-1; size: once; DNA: TGTGCCAGCAGCCTTGGTGCGGGAGGGAGGGAGTTCTTC; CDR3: CASSLGAGGREFF
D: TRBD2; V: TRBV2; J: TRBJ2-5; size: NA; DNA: TGTGCCAGCAGTGAAGGAGCGGGGGAAGAGACCCAGTACTTC; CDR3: CASSEGAGEETQYF
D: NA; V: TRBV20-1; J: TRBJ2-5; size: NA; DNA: TGCAGTGCTAGTCCACTTGGAGGGATTAAGACCCAGTACTTC; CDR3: CSASPLGGIKTQYF
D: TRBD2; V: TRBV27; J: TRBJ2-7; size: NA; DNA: TGTGCCAGCAGTTTATCCCTAGCGGGAGCTTTATTTTCCGAGCAGTACTTC; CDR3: CASSLSLAGALFSEQYF
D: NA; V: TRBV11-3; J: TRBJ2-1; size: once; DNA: TGTGCCAGCAGCTTTAGAGATAACAATGAGCAGTTCTTC; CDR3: CASSFRDNNEQFF
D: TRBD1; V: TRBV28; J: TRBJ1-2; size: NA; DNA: TGTGCCAGCAGTCCCACCGGACAGGGGCGGCGTGGCTACACCTTC; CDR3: CASSPTGQGRRGYTF
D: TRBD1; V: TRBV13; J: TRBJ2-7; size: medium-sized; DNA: TGTGCCAGCAGCTCCCCCGACAGGGGGAGGTACGAGCAGTACTTC; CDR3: CASSSPDRGRYEQYF
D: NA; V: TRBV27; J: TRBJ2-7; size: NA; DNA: TGTGCCAGCAGTTTATCGGGGGGCAGCGAGCAGTACTTC; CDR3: CASSLSGGSEQYF
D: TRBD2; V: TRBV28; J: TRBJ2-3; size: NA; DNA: TGTGCCAGCAGTTTGGAGGAAGCGGGAGGCCACGGAGATACGCAGTATTTT; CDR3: CASSLEEAGGHGDTQYF
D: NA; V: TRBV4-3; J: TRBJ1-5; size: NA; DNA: TGCGCCAGCAGCCAAAATGCAGGGAATCAGCCCCAGCATTTT; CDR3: CASSQNAGNQPQHF
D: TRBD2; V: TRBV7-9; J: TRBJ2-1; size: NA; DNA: TGTGCCAGCAGCTGGGGTGGACTAGCGGGGGAGCAGTTCTTC; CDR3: CASSWGGLAGEQFF
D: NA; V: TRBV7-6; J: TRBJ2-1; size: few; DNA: TGTGCCAGCAGCTTAGGGGGGCGGAATACCTACAATGAGCAGTTCTTC; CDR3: CASSLGGRNTYNEQFF
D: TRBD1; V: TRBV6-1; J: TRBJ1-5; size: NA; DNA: TGTGCCAGCAGTGAACAGGGGGCTCAGCCCCAGCATTTT; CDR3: CASSEQGAQPQHF
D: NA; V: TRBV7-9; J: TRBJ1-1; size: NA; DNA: TGTGCCAGCAGCGACGGGCCGGTGACTGAAGCTTTCTTT; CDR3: CASSDGPVTEAFF
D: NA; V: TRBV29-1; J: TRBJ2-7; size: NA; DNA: TGCAGCGTTGGCAGGGGCGCCTACGAGCAGTACTTC; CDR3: CSVGRGAYEQYF
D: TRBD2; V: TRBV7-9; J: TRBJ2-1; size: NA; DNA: TGTGCCAGCAGCTTAACCACTAGCGGGAGGTACAATGAGCAGTTCTTC; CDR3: CASSLTTSGRYNEQFF
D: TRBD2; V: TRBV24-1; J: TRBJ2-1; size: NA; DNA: TGTGCCACCAGTGATTCCGTAGCGGGTCCCTACAATGAGCAGTTCTTC; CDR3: CATSDSVAGPYNEQFF
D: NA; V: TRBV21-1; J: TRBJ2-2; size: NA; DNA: TGTGCCAGCAGCAAATTCATGCCTTTATCGAACACCGGGGAGCTGTTTTTT; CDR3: CASSKFMPLSNTGELFF
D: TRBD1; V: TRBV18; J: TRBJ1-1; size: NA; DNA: TGTGCCAGCTCACCACCCCAGGGGGGGACTGAAGCTTTCTTT; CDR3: CASSPPQGGTEAFF
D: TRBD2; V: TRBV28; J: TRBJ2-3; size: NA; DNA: TGTGCCAGCAGTTTGACTAGCGGGAGTATAGATACGCAGTATTTT; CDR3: CASSLTSGSIDTQYF
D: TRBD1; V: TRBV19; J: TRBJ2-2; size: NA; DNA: TGTGCCAGTTCCCGCGACAGGGATTGGAACACCGGGGAGCTGTTTTTT; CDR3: CASSRDRDWNTGELFF
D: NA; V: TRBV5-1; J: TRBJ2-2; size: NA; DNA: TGCGCCAGCATGGGGACACTGAACACCGGGGAGCTGTTTTTT; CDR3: CASMGTLNTGELFF
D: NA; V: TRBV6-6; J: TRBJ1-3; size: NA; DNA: TGTGCCAGCAGTCCCGGGACAATAGCCACCATATATTTT; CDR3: CASSPGTIATIYF
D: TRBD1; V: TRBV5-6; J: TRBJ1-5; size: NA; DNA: TGTGCCAGCAGCCCCAATACAGGGGGCGGTCAGCCCCAGCATTTT; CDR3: CASSPNTGGGQPQHF
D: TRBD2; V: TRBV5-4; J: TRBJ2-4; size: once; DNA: TGTGCCAGCAGCCCAAGGACTAGCGGGGTACACATTCAGTACTTC; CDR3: CASSPRTSGVHIQYF
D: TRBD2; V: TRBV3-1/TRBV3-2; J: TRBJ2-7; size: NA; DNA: TGTGCCAGCAGTCGGACTAGTGACGGGCAGTACTTC; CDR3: CASSRTSDGQYF
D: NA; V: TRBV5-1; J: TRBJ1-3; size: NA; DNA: TGCGCCAGCACCCAATTCCCCCGGGAAAGCTCTGGAAACACCATATATTTT; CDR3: CASTQFPRESSGNTIYF
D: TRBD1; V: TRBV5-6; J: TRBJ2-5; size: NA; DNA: TGTGCCAGCAGCGGACCGGGACAGGGAATCCAAGAGACCCAGTACTTC; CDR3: CASSGPGQGIQETQYF
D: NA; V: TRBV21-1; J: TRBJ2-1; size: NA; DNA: TGTGCCAGCAGCAAACACGGGGCTATGAGTGGGAATGAGCAGTTCTTC; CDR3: CASSKHGAMSGNEQFF
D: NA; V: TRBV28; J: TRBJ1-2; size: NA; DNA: TGTGCCAGCACCGAAAGACAGGTGGGCTACACCTTC; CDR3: CASTERQVGYTF